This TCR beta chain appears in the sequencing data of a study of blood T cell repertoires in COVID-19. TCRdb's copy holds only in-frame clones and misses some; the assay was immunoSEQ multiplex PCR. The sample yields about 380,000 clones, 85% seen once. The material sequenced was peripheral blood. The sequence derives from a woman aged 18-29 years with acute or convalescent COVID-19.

CDR3 sequence (DNA): TGCAGCGTTGCTGGCTGGCCGGGGACAGCGGACACTGAAGCTTTCTTT. It yields the protein CSVAGWPGTADTEAFF. This rearrangement joins TRBV29-1 to TRBJ1-1; 7 positions match TRBD1. This CDR3 has 16 amino acids. V shed 4 bases, J shed 3 bases, and the junction held 14 bases outside the gene matches. Germline V gives CDR1 SQVTM, CDR2 ANQGSEA.